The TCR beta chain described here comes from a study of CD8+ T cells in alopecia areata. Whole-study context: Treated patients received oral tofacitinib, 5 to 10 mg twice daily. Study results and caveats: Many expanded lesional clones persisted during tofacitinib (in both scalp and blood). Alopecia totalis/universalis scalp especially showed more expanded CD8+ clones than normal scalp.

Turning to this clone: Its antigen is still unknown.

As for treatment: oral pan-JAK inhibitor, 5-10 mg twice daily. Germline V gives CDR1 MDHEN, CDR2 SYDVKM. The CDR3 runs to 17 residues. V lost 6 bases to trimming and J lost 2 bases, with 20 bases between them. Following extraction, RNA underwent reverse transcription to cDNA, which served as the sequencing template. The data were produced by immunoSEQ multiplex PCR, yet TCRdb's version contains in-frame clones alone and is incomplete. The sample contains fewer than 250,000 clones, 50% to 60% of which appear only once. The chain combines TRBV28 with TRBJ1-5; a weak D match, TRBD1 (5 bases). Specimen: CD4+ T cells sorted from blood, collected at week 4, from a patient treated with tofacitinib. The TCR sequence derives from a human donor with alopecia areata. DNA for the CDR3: TGTGCCAGCAGCCACGGGGGTTTGGAGGGGCGCAATCAGCCCCAGCATTTT. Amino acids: CASSHGGLEGRNQPQHF.